This TCR beta chain stems from a study of beta chain features in type 1 diabetes. Turning to the study itself: Analysis included around 110,000,000 sorted cells drawn from all samples. Whole-study results and caveats: The influence of HLA type on TCRB rearrangement stayed undetermined.

The germline V and J ends were trimmed by 3 bases and 0 bases, with 9 bases remaining between them. The length of the CDR3 is 15 residues. CDR1 is SEHNR and CDR2 is FQNEAQ in the germline V gene (reference sequence). Expressed TCRB transcripts were sequenced because the isolated RNA had all been reverse transcribed beforehand. Profiling relied on immunoSEQ multiplex PCR, and the TCRdb table lists in-frame clones only, not all of them. The repertoire holds hundreds of thousands of clones, around 15% seen once, with 0.07% to 0.095% in the top ten. Blood was collected once per donor into heparin, averaging about 120 mL. Of note for this clone: Its antigen is currently unknown.

The TCR was taken from a man younger than 30 in good health. V and J are TRBV7-9 and TRBJ2-4; possible D gene TRBD2, 5 bases. Material: naive CD4+ T cells from blood. CDR3 loop: CASSFGGLAKNIQYF. DNA of the CDR3: TGTGCCAGCAGCTTCGGCGGGCTAGCCAAAAACATTCAGTACTTC. Together with reference TRBV7-9 and TRBJ2-4, the CDR3 gives the full variable domain: DTGVSQNPRHKITKRGQNVTFRCDPISEHNRLYWYRQTLGQGPEFLTYFQNEAQLEKSRLLSDRFSAERPKGSFSTLEIQRTEQGDSAMYLCASSFGGLAKNIQYFGAGTRLSVL.